This paragraph reports one T cell receptor beta chain. This clone was seen a few times. The antigen it binds to is not known. The record has no base qualities; no much larger clone is one base away. These data belong to a study of T cell responses to AZD1222 COVID-19 vaccine listed by TCRdb under 2021. Some background on the complete study: A total of roughly 240 trial participants underwent TCR sequencing, of whom around 200 received two doses of AZD1222 and around 25 received two doses of the MenACWY control vaccine. Trial participants were enrolled by age into subgroups of 18-55, 56-69 and 70-plus years, and about 150, 27 and 61 TCR-sequenced participants, respectively, were included in these subgroups. What the study reported, not specific to this receptor: Conclusions about previously exposed vaccinees are limited, since just six or seven AZD1222 recipients were seropositive for SARS-CoV-2 at baseline. Participants were mostly white British, with more females than males. The authors suggested clonal diversity may have been underestimated. Nearly half of unique spike-specific TCRs reportedly recognized epitopes outside regions mutated in the B.1.351 and B.1.1.7 variants. After two AZD1222 doses, spike-specific TCR breadth and depth were significantly higher than at day 0 and than in MenACWY recipients. No day 14 peak-response samples were available, so repertoires were characterized only after the peak T cell response. In the small 56-69-year group, the increase in depth fell short of significance, most likely because of low power. CD4 TCRs associated with the vaccine covered the entire spike protein, and the dominant responses were in regions 160-218 and 743-854.

Deletion took 4 bases off V and 5 bases off J, with a span of 16 bases between the germline ends. The CDR3 measures 14 amino acids from cysteine to phenylalanine. The sequence is cut down to CDR3 DNA, 42 bases in frame from base 1. As encoded in the germline V gene, CDR1 is SGDLS while CDR2 is YYNGEE. The CDR3 regions of human TCRbeta chains were subjected to immunosequencing. Turning to the authors' computational methods: TCRs in the repertoires were matched against a reference library of SARS-CoV-2-specific TCRs that had been generated with the MIRA antigen-specificity platform. Breadth was defined as the fraction of unique TCRs that were SARS-CoV-2-associated. Depth was defined as the fraction of total T cells that were SARS-CoV-2-associated. Using the MIRA data, each spike-specific TCR was assigned both to the spike region to which the TCR was reactive and to a CD4 or CD8 class. Log10-transformed breadth and depth values were compared by one-way ANOVA with Sidak's multiple comparisons tests. The table was pulled from immuneACCESS by TCRdb, which kept in-frame rearrangements only. Such tables lose some clones; where checked, under half of the loss comes from unresolved V genes, and the rest has no known cause. V and J calls and clone size are copied from that table; D and trimming were computed from the DNA. The sample table contains roughly 140,000 clones; only one count was recorded for roughly nine tenths of them. The biggest ten clones account for 5.5% to 8% of the sample.

Sample time point, as interpreted from the label and publication: sample from adult after SARS-CoV-2 infection, after symptom onset. Two convalescent COVID-19 patients, sampled after symptom onset from adults with prior SARS-CoV-2 infection, were also TCR-sequenced for comparison. The sequence was obtained from an adult who had recovered from COVID-19. The material was peripheral blood, obtained after recovery from COVID-19. This chain is built from TRBV9 and TRBJ2-7; the D gene cannot be resolved reliably. The sequenced DNA: TGTGCCAGCAGCCCCTCGGTTCTATTCAACGAGCAGTACTTC. The encoded protein is CASSPSVLFNEQYF.